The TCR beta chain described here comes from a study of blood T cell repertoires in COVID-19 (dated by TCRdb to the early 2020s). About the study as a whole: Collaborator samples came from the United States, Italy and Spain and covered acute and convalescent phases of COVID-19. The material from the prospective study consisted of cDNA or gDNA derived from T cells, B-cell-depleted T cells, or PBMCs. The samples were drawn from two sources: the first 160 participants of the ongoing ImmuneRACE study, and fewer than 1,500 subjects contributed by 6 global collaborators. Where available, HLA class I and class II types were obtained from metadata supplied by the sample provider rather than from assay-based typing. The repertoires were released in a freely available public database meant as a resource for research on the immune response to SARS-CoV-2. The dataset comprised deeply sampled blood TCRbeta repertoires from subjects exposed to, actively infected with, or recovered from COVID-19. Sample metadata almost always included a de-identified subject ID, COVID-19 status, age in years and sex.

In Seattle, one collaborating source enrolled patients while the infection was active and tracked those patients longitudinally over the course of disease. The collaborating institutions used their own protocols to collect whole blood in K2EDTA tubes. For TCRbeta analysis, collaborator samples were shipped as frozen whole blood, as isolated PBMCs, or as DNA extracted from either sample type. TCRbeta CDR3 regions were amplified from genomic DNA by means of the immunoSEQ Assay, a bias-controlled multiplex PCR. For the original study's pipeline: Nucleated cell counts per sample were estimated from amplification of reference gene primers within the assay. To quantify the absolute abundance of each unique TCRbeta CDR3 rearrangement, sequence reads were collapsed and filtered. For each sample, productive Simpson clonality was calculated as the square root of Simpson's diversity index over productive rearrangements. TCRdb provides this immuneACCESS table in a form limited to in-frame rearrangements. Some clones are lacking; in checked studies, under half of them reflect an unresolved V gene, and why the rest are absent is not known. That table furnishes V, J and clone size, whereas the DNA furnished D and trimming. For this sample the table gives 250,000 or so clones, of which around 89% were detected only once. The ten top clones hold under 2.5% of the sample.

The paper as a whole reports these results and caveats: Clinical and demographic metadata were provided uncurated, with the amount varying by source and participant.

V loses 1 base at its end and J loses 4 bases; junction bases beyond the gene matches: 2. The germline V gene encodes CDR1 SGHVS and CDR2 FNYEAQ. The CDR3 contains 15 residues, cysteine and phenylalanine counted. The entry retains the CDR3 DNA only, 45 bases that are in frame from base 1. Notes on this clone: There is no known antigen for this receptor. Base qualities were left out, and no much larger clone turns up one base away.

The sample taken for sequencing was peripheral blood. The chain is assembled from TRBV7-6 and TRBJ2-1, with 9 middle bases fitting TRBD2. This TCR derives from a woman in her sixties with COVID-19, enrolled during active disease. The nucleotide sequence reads TGTGCCAGCAGCTTAGGGACTAGCGTTTACAATGAGCAGTTCTTC. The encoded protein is CASSLGTSVYNEQFF.